These 4 T cell receptor beta chains came from one sample sequenced in a study of regulatory T cells in long-lasting Graves disease. iRepertoire HTBI primers and Arm-PCR of CDR3 regions built TCR beta libraries. Via MiXCR, TCRdb re-called the multiplex PCR reads, giving one row per CDR3 protein. Counted here are roughly 560,000 distinct CDR3 sequences, approximately 12% occurring once; the ten biggest clones make up approximately 9%. The time point: newly diagnosed GD, antithyroid drugs for less than 3 months. Following extraction of RNA from PBMCs, that RNA was used to make the TCR library. These data were likewise used in another study, on T cells in Graves' hyperthyroidism and ophthalmopathy.

The sequenced sample was peripheral blood mononuclear cells (PBMCs), obtained at new diagnosis, from a patient treated with antithyroid drugs. Receptors originate from a woman aged 30 to 39 with Graves disease.

This clonotype was counted many times. The chain recombines TRBV6-1 with TRBJ2-1, with D possibly matching TRBD2 (6 bases). CDR1 is MNHNS and CDR2 is SASEGT in the germline V gene. The CDR3 has 16 residues. Trimming cost V 3 bases and J 3 bases, with 15 bases left between them. The CDR3 DNA reads TGTGCCAGCAGTGATGTGGCGGGGCTGTTCTACAATGAGCAGTTCTTC. Its translation is CASSDVAGLFYNEQFF.

Ten or more counts support this clonotype. This chain's CDR3 is CASSPLADPYQETQYF. The CDR3 DNA reads TGTGCCAGCAGTCCGCTAGCGGACCCATACCAAGAGACCCAGTACTTC. The genes are TRBV27 and TRBJ2-5, with 7 positions matching TRBD2. Germline CDR1 is MNHEY and CDR2 is SMNVEV (reference sequence). After removal of 5 bases from V and 0 bases from J, the junction contained 9 bases not matched to a gene. The length of the CDR3 is 16 residues.

This clonotype was seen only a few times. The V call is TRBV29-1, the J call TRBJ2-2, with D perhaps being TRBD1 or TRBD2 (5 bases each). The CDR3 is made up of 15 amino acids. The V gene's germline CDR1 is SQVTM and CDR2 ANQGSEA. V shed 4 bases and J shed 1 base, with 13 bases lying between them. The chain's CDR3 is CSVASGTVNTGELFF. The CDR3, as DNA: TGCAGCGTTGCCTCCGGGACGGTGAACACCGGGGAGCTGTTTTTT.

This clonotype was detected ten times or more. The chain uses TRBV29-1 and TRBJ2-7; TRBD1 agrees at 7 bases. V lost 7 bases and J lost 2; bases outside the gene matches: 2. The CDR3 totals 11 residues. Germline values: CDR1 SQVTM, CDR2 ANQGSEA. The CDR3 nucleotides are TGCAGCGCAGGACAGGCCTACGAGCAGTACTTC. Residues: CSAGQAYEQYF.